These 13 T cell receptor beta chains originate from one sample sequenced in a study of T cells in Graves' hyperthyroidism and ophthalmopathy. RNA transcripts gave rise to amplified TCR beta CDR3 regions. The HTBI set primed first-round TCR CDR3 RT-PCR. TCRdb fed the multiplex PCR reads into MiXCR, producing one record per CDR3 protein. Among about 400,000 distinct CDR3 sequences, about 14% were seen once, and the ten largest hold around 27%. The sample was blood. The source of these receptors is a middle-aged man with Graves' ophthalmopathy.

In its sample, this clonotype was seen once. The chain couples TRBV29-1 to TRBJ2-6; TRBD1 agrees at 7 bases. Germline V gene sequence: CDR1 SQVTM, CDR2 ANQGSEA. V shed 3 bases, J shed 0 bases, and the junction held 5 bases outside the gene matches. The CDR3 consists of 16 residues. In DNA, the CDR3 is TGCAGCGTTGAGGGGACAGCCGACTCTGGGGCCAACGTCCTGACTTTC. This translates into CSVEGTADSGANVLTF.

This clonotype was picked up many times. The chain uses TRBV30 and TRBJ1-1; D not certain. Germline lookup yields CDR1 GTSNPN and CDR2 SVGIG (reference sequence). CDR3 length equals 13 residues. Written as DNA, the CDR3 is TGTGCGTCCAGGCTTCCCATGAACACTGAAGCTTTCTTT. It yields the protein CASRLPMNTEAFF.

This clonotype was observed a handful of times. The rearrangement joins TRBV19 to TRBJ2-3; 11 bases are shared with TRBD2. CDR3 length: 17 residues. Germline V gene sequence: CDR1 LNHDA, CDR2 SQIVND (reference sequence). The V and J ends lost 3 bases and 5 bases, in that order; junction bases with no gene match: 10. The CDR3 sequence is CASSILAGGPRLDTQYF. In nucleotides, the CDR3 is TGTGCCAGTAGTATTTTAGCGGGAGGGCCTCGTCTAGATACGCAGTATTTT.

CDR3: CASRQQWGAMNTEAFF. CDR3 coding DNA: TGTGCCAGTAGACAACAGTGGGGCGCCATGAACACTGAAGCTTTCTTT. The chain recombines TRBV19 with TRBJ1-1, with TRBD1 as a possible D gene (5 bases). V was cut by 6 bases and J by 0 bases, with 17 bases left in between. The CDR3 is 16 residues long. The germline CDR1 and CDR2 sequences are LNHDA and SQIVND (reference sequence).

This clonotype was observed a handful of times. The V call is TRBV18, the J call TRBJ2-7; D may be TRBD2 (7 bases). V gave up 6 bases and J gave up 7 bases, with 16 bases separating them. Germline CDR1 reads KGHSH; CDR2 reads LQKENI. The CDR3 contains 13 residues. The CDR3: CASSALGGDEQYF. In DNA form, the CDR3 reads TGTGCCAGCTCCGCCCTAGGGGGGGATGAGCAGTACTTC.

V is TRBV28 and J is TRBJ2-5; 8 bases match TRBD2. The CDR3 sequence is 15 residues long. V was pared by 4 bases and J by 4 bases, with 8 bases of the junction left unmatched. CDR1 is MDHEN and CDR2 is SYDVKM in the germline V gene. Here the CDR3 DNA reads TGTGCCAGCAGTTCTATCGGGGGGGACGGAGAGACCCAGTACTTC. Residues: CASSSIGGDGETQYF.

The gene calls are TRBV7-9 and TRBJ2-4, with 7 bases aligning to TRBD1. Unmatched junction bases numbered 7, after V lost 5 bases and J lost 3 bases. CDR3 length: 15 residues. From germline, CDR1 is SEHNR and CDR2 FQNEAQ (reference sequence). The CDR3 sequence is CASSPQGTVKNIQYF. The CDR3 DNA reads TGTGCCAGCAGCCCACAGGGGACAGTCAAAAACATTCAGTACTTC.

CDR3 in DNA: TGTGCCACCCGTGGGACACCTTATAGCAATCAGCCCCAGCATTTT. Translation: CATRGTPYSNQPQHF. The rearrangement links TRBV24-1 to TRBJ1-5, with D perhaps matching TRBD1 (6 bases). Deletions cut 9 bases from V and 0 bases from J, with 14 bases between. CDR3 length: 15 amino acids. Germline V gene sequence: CDR1 KGHDR, CDR2 SFDVKD.

There are a few counts of this clonotype. At one end, the junction sequence differs from germline, possibly due to a read error. V is TRBV7-9 and J is TRBJ1-1; 9 nucleotides line up with TRBD1. The CDR3 spans 15 residues. Per the germline V gene, CDR1 is SEHNR and CDR2 is FQNEAQ (reference sequence). The CDR3 region has the DNA TGTGCCAGCAGATTAGGGACAGGGCGAAACACTGAAGCTTTCTTT. It specifies CASRLGTGRNTEAFF.

This chain links TRBV24-1 with TRBJ2-1; no clear D. Germline assignment: CDR1 KGHDR and CDR2 SFDVKD. Between the trimmed V and J ends, which lost 9 bases and 10 bases, there was a span of 12 bases. The CDR3 consists of 11 residues. The CDR3 reads CATADGYEQFF. In DNA form, the CDR3 reads TGTGCCACCGCAGATGGCTACGAGCAGTTCTTC.

This clonotype was observed a few times. This rearrangement joins TRBV6-2 or TRBV6-3 to TRBJ2-7; 8 bases align to TRBD2. Germline CDR1 is MNHEY and CDR2 is SVGEGT. The CDR3 runs 15 residues. V lost 6 bases, J lost 0 bases, and 7 bases stayed unmatched. Written as DNA, the CDR3 is TGTGCCAGCAGCTTAGGGACTAGAAGCTCCTACGAGCAGTACTTC. Its protein product is CASSLGTRSSYEQYF.

This clonotype was detected many times. The chain employs TRBV3-1 and TRBJ2-3, with TRBD2 matching over 7 bases. This CDR3 has 16 amino acids. Germline V CDR1 and CDR2: LGHDT, YNNKEL (reference sequence). Trimming at V came to 1 base and at J to 3 bases, leaving 7 bases not matched to a gene. The CDR3 spells CASSQGGPSGTDTQYF. CDR3 sequence (DNA): TGTGCCAGCAGCCAAGGCGGGCCTAGCGGTACAGATACGCAGTATTTT.

In its sample, this clonotype was seen many times. The V and J genes are TRBV11-3 and TRBJ2-3; tentative D call: TRBD2 (5 bases). The CDR3 is 15 amino acids. Germline values: CDR1 SGHNT, CDR2 YENEEA. The V gene lost 4 bases and the J gene lost 3 bases, with 14 bases spanning the gap. The CDR3 nucleotides are TGTGCCAGCAGCTCCCCGAGTGGGAGTACAGATACGCAGTATTTT. Translation: CASSSPSGSTDTQYF.